This TCR beta chain was identified in a study of regulatory T cells in long-lasting Graves disease. Study results and limitations: Persistent disease exhibited a predilection for TRBV28, TRBJ1-2 and TRBJ2-5. Persistent Graves' patients showed less TCR diversity than newly diagnosed patients showed.

Sequencing libraries for TCR beta were prepared with iRepertoire HTBI primers and Arm-PCR of CDR3 regions. TCRdb reprocessed the multiplex PCR reads with MiXCR, giving one entry per CDR3 protein. The profile shows roughly 500,000 distinct CDR3 sequences, approximately 15% of them singletons. V was clipped by 0 bases and J by 7 bases; unmatched bases: 11. In germline, CDR1 is DFQATT, CDR2 SNEGSKA (reference sequence). The CDR3 contains 16 residues. Described time point: newly diagnosed GD, antithyroid drugs for less than 3 months. PBMC-extracted RNA yielded the TCR library. A word on this clonotype: Antigen unknown.

These data are also associated with another study on T cells in Graves' hyperthyroidism and ophthalmopathy. That study adds: Diagnostic assessment was based on clinical symptoms, serum thyroxine and TRAb, thyroid ultrasound and orbital computed tomography.

This TCR was sampled from a man aged 25-45 years with Graves disease. The sequencing used peripheral blood mononuclear cells (PBMCs), collected at new diagnosis, from a patient treated with antithyroid drugs. The chain is built from TRBV20-1 and TRBJ2-3, with 9 bases fitting TRBD2. CDR3 sequence (DNA): TGCAGTGCTAGAGATCTGTCTAGCGGGACGAGGAATACGCAGTATTTT. This gives the protein CSARDLSSGTRNTQYF.